The 18 T cell receptor beta chains listed next were all sequenced from one sample in a study of early T cells in non-severe SARS-CoV-2 infection. TCRdb called the 5' RACE reads again in MiXCR, with one record for every CDR3 protein. The sample includes about 81,000 distinct CDR3 sequences, 5% to 6.5% of them seen just once. The specimen was whole blood. These receptors all stem from an adult who was a healthcare worker with PCR-confirmed SARS-CoV-2 infection or an uninfected control (not recorded which).

This clonotype appeared many times. The chain carries TRBV20-1 and TRBJ2-1; 12 bases align to TRBD1. Germline lookup yields CDR1 DFQATT and CDR2 SNEGSKA (reference sequence). The J segment lost 3 bases and the V segment lost 5 bases, leaving 5 bases of the junction unmatched. The CDR3 consists of 15 residues. CDR3 in amino acids: CSALGQGAYYNEQFF. Written as DNA, the CDR3 is TGCAGTGCTCTGGGACAGGGGGCCTACTACAATGAGCAGTTCTTC.

This clonotype has at least ten counts. The rearrangement uses TRBV15 and TRBJ2-1, with D perhaps matching TRBD1 (6 bases). Germline CDR1 and CDR2: LNHNV and YYDKDF (reference sequence). The CDR3 runs to 16 residues. V was cut by 5 bases and J by 3 bases, with 17 bases left in between. The CDR3 bases are TGTGCCACCAGCGGCGATGTTACAGGGATCTACAATGAGCAGTTCTTC. It encodes CATSGDVTGIYNEQFF.

This clonotype occurred many times. This chain links TRBV6-5 with TRBJ2-3; TRBD2 matches 9 bases. The CDR3 is made up of 16 amino acids. In germline, CDR1 is MNHEY, CDR2 SVGAGI. Germline trimming cut 4 bases from V and 2 bases from J; bases unmatched to any gene: 7. CDR3 DNA: TGTGCCAGCAGTTCCCGCGGGAGGGCCTCCACAGATACGCAGTATTTT. Its protein product is CASSSRGRASTDTQYF.

The V call is TRBV2, the J call TRBJ2-1; 10 bases fit TRBD1. The length of the CDR3 is 15 residues. Germline CDR1 reads SNHLY; CDR2 reads FYNNEI. With 4 bases clipped from V and 2 bases from J, the junction kept 2 bases outside the gene matches. CDR3 sequence: CASSADRGTYNEQFF. For the CDR3, the DNA is TGTGCCAGCAGTGCGGACAGGGGGACCTACAATGAGCAGTTCTTC.

This clonotype was seen repeatedly, ten times or more. The chain recombines TRBV29-1 with TRBJ2-5; unclear D gene. The CDR3 extends over 11 amino acids. In germline, CDR1 is SQVTM, CDR2 ANQGSEA. Trimming removed 6 bases from V and 5 bases from J, with 10 bases in between. The chain's CDR3 is CSVWRGETQYF. In DNA form, the CDR3 reads TGCAGCGTATGGCGTGGGGAGACCCAGTACTTC.

The rearrangement links TRBV7-9 to TRBJ2-5; TRBD2 might be the D (5 bases). This CDR3 is 17 amino acids long. Trimming left V 5 bases short and J 1 base short, with 20 bases between. Per the germline V gene, CDR1 is SEHNR and CDR2 is FQNEAQ (reference sequence). The CDR3 loop reads CASSKTRGAVAQETQYF. In DNA form, the CDR3 reads TGTGCCAGCAGCAAAACCCGGGGAGCGGTCGCCCAAGAGACCCAGTACTTC.

This clonotype was seen a few times. This chain joins TRBV14 and TRBJ2-5; D ambiguous. From germline, CDR1 is SGHDN and CDR2 FVKESK. This CDR3 has 15 residues. Trimming stripped 4 bases from V and 2 bases from J, with 14 bases between. As DNA, the CDR3 is TGTGCCAGCAGCCGATCGCCCGGGCCACAAGAGACCCAGTACTTC. It yields the protein CASSRSPGPQETQYF.

Ten or more counts support this clonotype. The rearrangement uses TRBV12-3 or TRBV12-4 and TRBJ1-1; D not certain. CDR3 size: 14 residues. Between the trimmed V and J ends, which lost 1 base and 7 bases, there was a span of 13 bases. The CDR3 sequence: CASSLEGYYGEAFF. The CDR3 region has the DNA TGTGCCAGCAGTTTAGAGGGTTATTACGGTGAAGCTTTCTTT.

The sample holds a few counts of this clonotype. V and J are TRBV25-1 and TRBJ1-1; TRBD1 agrees at 8 bases. This CDR3 is built from 15 residues. Losses at the gene ends were 5 bases for V and 4 bases for J; bases not matched to a gene: 9. Germline values: CDR1 MGHDK, CDR2 SYGVNS. The CDR3 loop is CASSSPTGVATEAFF. In DNA, the CDR3 is TGTGCCAGCAGTTCCCCGACAGGGGTGGCCACTGAAGCTTTCTTT.

The V and J genes are TRBV11-2 and TRBJ2-1; possibly TRBD1 for D (5 bases). V was shortened by 0 bases and J by 1 base, with 16 bases between the two germline ends. This CDR3 has 18 residues. Germline lookup yields CDR1 SGHAT and CDR2 FQNNGV. CDR3 bases: TGTGCCAGCAGCTTAGATCATTCAGGGATAGGGTCCTACAATGAGCAGTTCTTC. Protein: CASSLDHSGIGSYNEQFF.

This clonotype was picked up a small number of times. The chain links TRBV13 to TRBJ1-1; TRBD1 aligns across 7 bases. Unmatched junction bases numbered 6, after V lost 3 bases and J lost 11 bases. This CDR3 has 12 amino acids. Germline lookup yields CDR1 PRHDT and CDR2 FYEKMQ (reference sequence). CDR3 protein: CASSFKGQKAFF. For the CDR3, the DNA is TGTGCCAGCAGCTTTAAGGGACAGAAGGCTTTCTTT. Variable domain in full (rest from reference TRBV13 and TRBJ1-1): AAGVIQSPRHLIKEKRETATLKCYPIPRHDTVYWYQQGPGQDPQFLISFYEKMQSDKGSIPDRFSAQQFSDYHSELNMSSLELGDSALYFCASSFKGQKAFFGQGTRLTVV.

This clonotype was observed at least ten times. The J gene is TRBJ2-7, the V gene TRBV12-3 or TRBV12-4, with D uncertain. V lost 2 bases, J lost 4 bases, and 3 bases lay in between. The CDR3 is 11 residues long. The CDR3 DNA reads TGTGCCAGCAGTTTAAAGTACGAGCAGTACTTC. Amino acid sequence: CASSLKYEQYF.

This clonotype was seen at least ten times. The V gene is TRBV27, the J gene TRBJ1-5, with D unclear. This CDR3 region has 14 residues. The germline CDR1 and CDR2 sequences are MNHEY and SMNVEV (reference sequence). With 5 bases removed from V and 2 bases from J, the gap between germline ends came to 10 bases. The CDR3, as DNA: TGTGCCAGCAGTCCCCGGGGAGGCAATCAGCCCCAGCATTTT. This sequence encodes CASSPRGGNQPQHF.

Remarks on this clonotype: It may be a read error: a sequence one base away is much more abundant. J is TRBJ1-1 and V is TRBV20-1, with a tentative D call TRBD1 (5 bases). Trimming removed 2 bases from V and 1 base from J, with 5 bases in between. The length of the CDR3 is 12 residues. CDR1 and CDR2 from the germline V gene are DFQATT and SNEGSKA (reference sequence). CDR3 amino acids: CSARQGNTEAFF. The CDR3 nucleotides are TGCAGTGCTAGACAGGGGAACACTGAAGCTTTCTTT.

This clonotype was seen many times. This chain connects TRBV2 to TRBJ2-7; TRBD1 agrees at 7 bases. Losses at the gene ends were 3 bases for V and 3 bases for J; bases not matched to a gene: 2. The CDR3 spans 13 residues. CDR1 is SNHLY, CDR2 FYNNEI, per germline. DNA for the CDR3: TGTGCCAGCAGTGAGGGACAGAACTACGAGCAGTACTTC. Translating it yields CASSEGQNYEQYF.

This clonotype was seen at least ten times. This chain connects TRBV5-5 to TRBJ2-1; D may be TRBD1 or TRBD2 (5 bases each). Looked up from germline, CDR1 is SGHKS and CDR2 is YYEKEE (reference sequence). This CDR3 contains 14 residues. The V end lost 2 bases, the J end lost 10 bases, and 16 bases lay between the germline ends. The DNA for the CDR3 is TGTGCCAGCAGCTTTCGGGACGGGACCGGGGAGCAGTTCTTC. Protein product: CASSFRDGTGEQFF.

The J gene is TRBJ2-4, the V gene TRBV6-2 or TRBV6-3, with 8 bases identical to TRBD1. This CDR3 is 17 amino acids long. CDR1 MNHEY and CDR2 SVGEGT come from the germline V gene. The V and J ends lost 8 bases and 7 bases, in that order; junction bases with no gene match: 19. The CDR3 bases are TGTGCCAGCGTCCCAGGGGGCAGCTCCACGTTAGACAACATTCAGTACTTC. The encoded protein is CASVPGGSSTLDNIQYF.

This clonotype was counted only a few times. This CDR3 is CASLTRGRGGYGYTF. CDR3 in DNA: TGTGCCAGCCTCACGCGGGGACGGGGAGGCTATGGCTACACCTTC. The rearrangement uses TRBV28 and TRBJ1-2; maybe TRBD1 (5 bases). CDR3 length: 15 amino acids. V was cut by 8 bases and J by 4 bases, with 20 bases left in between. Germline V gives CDR1 MDHEN, CDR2 SYDVKM.